This paragraph reports one T cell receptor (beta chain). What it binds is unknown. TCRdb's copy holds only in-frame clones and misses some; the assay was immunoSEQ multiplex PCR. Here the sample spans under 250,000 clones, less than 85% being singletons. Trimming shortened V by 0 bases and J by 1 base, and 6 bases separated the two germline ends. Germline values: CDR1 GTSNPN, CDR2 SVGIG (reference sequence). The CDR3 length is 13 residues. The sample comes from a study of cytomegalovirus exposure and HLA in healthy donors. In the study overall: Per a later analysis, the 666 first-cohort and some 110 validation repertoires shared one platform.

General study results and limits: Rarity characterized most TCR sequences, yet some public TCRs appeared in many donors. There were 160 or so TCR beta chains listed as cytomegalovirus-associated. It was reported that the classifier diagnosed cytomegalovirus status with high specificity and sensitivity in both the original and validation cohorts.

The clonotype comes from a woman aged 18-35 years in good health and CMV-seronegative. Sequencing was carried out using PBMCs. The genes are TRBV30 and TRBJ1-1; no clear D. CDR3 bases: TGTGCCTGGAGTGTATGGAGGAACACTGAAGCTTTCTTT. This encodes CAWSVWRNTEAFF.